This TCR beta chain appears in the sequencing data of a study of T cell changes during pregnancy in multiple sclerosis. Clones were read by immunoSEQ multiplex PCR, and TCRdb kept only the in-frame ones, dropping some. The sample gives 32,000 or so clones, over 85% of which show up once; around 5.1% is in the top ten. Germline CDR1 and CDR2: WSHSY and SAAADI. The CDR3 has 14 amino acids. The V gene end was trimmed by 6 bases and the J gene end by 6 bases; junction bases not matched to a gene: 5. The starting material was CD8+ T cells from peripheral blood mononuclear cells, obtained in the first trimester of pregnancy. The rearrangement uses TRBV10-2 and TRBJ2-1; the match to TRBD1 covers 10 bases. The clonotype comes from a female donor with multiple sclerosis, enrolled in a pregnancy study. CDR3 region: CASSWDRGFNEQFF. The CDR3 bases are TGCGCCAGCAGCTGGGACAGGGGCTTCAATGAGCAGTTCTTC.